This TCR beta chain was documented in a study of blood T cell repertoires in COVID-19. Background on the study: COVID-19 samples collected from the United States, Italy and Spain covered acute and convalescent phases. T cells, B-cell-depleted T cells, or PBMCs supplied cDNA or gDNA.

This clone was seen a single time. Original data processing: Reference gene primers were amplified, and this amplification served to estimate nucleated cell counts. Assay used: immunoSEQ multiplex PCR; TCRdb lists only in-frame clones, some missing. That table is the source of V, J and clone size, and D and trimming were worked out from the DNA. Here the sample spans around 220,000 clones, 86% being singletons. The germline gives CDR1 SGHTA, CDR2 FQGNSA. Trimming removed 5 bases from V and 3 bases from J; junction bases left unmatched: 17. The CDR3 loop spans 19 amino acids. This TCR derives from a woman aged 50 to 65 with COVID-19, enrolled during active disease. V usage is TRBV7-2 and J usage is TRBJ2-3; 10 bases fit TRBD2. Material: peripheral blood. The CDR3 protein is CASSRRGGLAFLETDTQYF. The CDR3 nucleotides are TGTGCCAGCAGCAGACGGGGGGGACTAGCGTTTCTGGAGACAGATACGCAGTATTTT.